This TCR beta chain is from a study of blood T cell repertoires in COVID-19 (TCRdb year 2020). About the study as a whole: The collaborator samples originated in the United States, Italy and Spain and spanned the acute and convalescent phases of COVID-19. The material from the prospective study consisted of cDNA or gDNA derived from T cells, B-cell-depleted T cells, or PBMCs. The dataset comprised deeply sampled blood TCRbeta repertoires from subjects exposed to, actively infected with, or recovered from COVID-19. The repertoires were released in a freely available public database intended as a resource for research on the immune response to SARS-CoV-2. Samples came from the ongoing ImmuneRACE study (first 160 participants) plus 1,254 subjects from 6 global collaborators. A de-identified subject ID, COVID-19 status, age in years and sex were almost always included in the sample metadata. Where available, HLA class I and class II types were taken from metadata supplied by the sample provider and were not determined by assay-based typing. Results and caveats for the whole study, not just this receptor: Clinical and demographic metadata were provided uncurated, with the amount varying by source and participant.

Concerning this clone: It lacks a known antigen. The record has no base qualities; no much larger clone is one base away.

One collaborating source in Seattle enrolled patients during active infection and followed them longitudinally through the course of disease. Collaborating institutions collected whole blood in K2EDTA tubes following their own protocols. For TCRbeta analysis, collaborators shipped samples in one of three forms: frozen whole blood, isolated PBMCs, or DNA extracted from either of those sample types. TCRbeta CDR3 regions were amplified from genomic DNA using the immunoSEQ Assay, a bias-controlled multiplex PCR. The original methods were these. Nucleated cell counts per sample were estimated from amplification of reference gene primers within the assay. Sequence reads were collapsed and filtered to measure the absolute abundance of every unique TCRbeta CDR3 rearrangement. For each sample, productive Simpson clonality was calculated by taking the square root of Simpson's diversity index across productive rearrangements. This immuneACCESS table, as held by TCRdb, lists in-frame sequences with V and J called but not all clones. Of the missing ones, under half trace to an unresolved V gene in checked studies; the others have no known cause. The V and J calls and clone size are taken from that table; D and trimming were inferred from the DNA. This sample has approximately 77,000 clones in its table, and approximately 85% of those were observed once. Around a tenth of the sample is taken by the ten largest.

The sequencing sample was made of peripheral blood. This TCR was sampled from a man in his fifties with COVID-19, enrolled during active disease.

The CDR3 is CASSALARVQPQHF. The base sequence is TGTGCCAGCAGTGCTTTAGCCAGGGTTCAGCCCCAGCATTTT. The chain joins TRBV28 to TRBJ1-5; matching of 5 bases hints at TRBD1 as the D gene. The CDR3 has 14 amino acids, counting the end cysteine and phenylalanine. Only the CDR3 region is kept as DNA, spanning 42 bases read in frame from base 1. From a lookup of the germline V gene, CDR1 and CDR2 are MDHEN and SYDVKM. The V and J ends are trimmed by 5 bases and 6 bases, leaving 14 bases between them.